The rows below give T cell receptor beta chains drawn from one sample of a study of shared clonotypes between healthy human individuals. TCRdb's copy holds only in-frame clones and misses some; the assay was immunoSEQ multiplex PCR. The table shows 600,000 to 750,000 clones, with around 70% occurring only once. Sample: memory CD4+ T cells sorted from blood. All receptors derive from a woman aged 25 to 39 in good health. Each CDR3 is given with its conserved first and last residue. A D gene is named only where the DNA matches it firmly. Rows give clone size only sometimes, using once, few, many, or a class for an expanded clone.

V gene: TRBV5-1
clone size: NA
D gene: TRBD1
J gene: TRBJ2-7
CDR3 length: 15
CDR3 DNA: TGCGCCAGCAGCAAAAGGACAGGGGGGAAGGACGAGCAGTACTTC
CDR3 protein: CASSKRTGGKDEQYF

V gene: TRBV5-4
clone size: few
D gene: NA
J gene: TRBJ2-7
CDR3 length: 14
CDR3 DNA: TGTGCCAGCAGCCCGGGTGGGGACACCTACGAGCAGTACTTC
CDR3 protein: CASSPGGDTYEQYF

V gene: TRBV18
clone size: NA
D gene: NA
J gene: TRBJ2-1
CDR3 length: 15
CDR3 DNA: TGTGCCAGCTCTGTTAACAGCGGGCCCTACAATGAGCAGTTCTTC
CDR3 protein: CASSVNSGPYNEQFF

V gene: TRBV6-6
clone size: NA
D gene: NA
J gene: TRBJ2-3
CDR3 length: 16
CDR3 DNA: TGTGCCAGCAGTTCTACGGGACCTCGGGGCACAGATACGCAGTATTTT
CDR3 protein: CASSSTGPRGTDTQYF

V gene: TRBV7-8
clone size: NA
D gene: TRBD2
J gene: TRBJ2-7
CDR3 length: 15
CDR3 DNA: TGTGCCAGCAGGGCACTAGCGGGAGCAACCTACGAGCAGTACTTC
CDR3 protein: CASRALAGATYEQYF

V gene: TRBV7-9
clone size: NA
D gene: NA
J gene: TRBJ2-3
CDR3 length: 15
CDR3 DNA: TGTGCCAGCGGCCCGACTCTCGTGGACACAGATACGCAGTATTTT
CDR3 protein: CASGPTLVDTDTQYF

V gene: TRBV5-1
clone size: once
D gene: TRBD1
J gene: TRBJ1-2
CDR3 length: 13
CDR3 DNA: TGCGCCAGCAGCGGGACAGCTAACTATGGCTACACCTTC
CDR3 protein: CASSGTANYGYTF

V gene: TRBV28
clone size: NA
D gene: NA
J gene: TRBJ2-1
CDR3 length: 11
CDR3 DNA: TGTGCCAGCAGAACATATTCGCTTTTGTTCTTC
CDR3 protein: CASRTYSLLFF

V gene: TRBV28
clone size: NA
D gene: NA
J gene: TRBJ1-1
CDR3 length: 12
CDR3 DNA: TGTGCCAGCAGGCAACGAAACACTGAAGCTTTCTTT
CDR3 protein: CASRQRNTEAFF

V gene: TRBV27
clone size: NA
D gene: NA
J gene: TRBJ1-1
CDR3 length: 13
CDR3 DNA: TGTGCCAGCAGTCGAGGAGGTAGAACCGAAGCTTTCTTT
CDR3 protein: CASSRGGRTEAFF

V gene: TRBV28
clone size: NA
D gene: TRBD1
J gene: TRBJ1-4
CDR3 length: 14
CDR3 DNA: TGTGCCAGCAGGACCGGGACAGCGAATGAAAAACTGTTTTTT
CDR3 protein: CASRTGTANEKLFF

V gene: TRBV6-1
clone size: NA
D gene: TRBD1
J gene: TRBJ1-2
CDR3 length: 13
CDR3 DNA: TGTGCCAGCAGCGCACAGACAGGGTCGGGCTACACCTTC
CDR3 protein: CASSAQTGSGYTF

V gene: TRBV7-9
clone size: NA
D gene: TRBD2
J gene: TRBJ2-1
CDR3 length: 17
CDR3 DNA: TGTGCCAGCAGCTTAGATCATGGCGGGAGGGCCCTCCGTGAGCAGTTCTTC
CDR3 protein: CASSLDHGGRALREQFF

V gene: TRBV5-1
clone size: NA
D gene: TRBD2
J gene: TRBJ2-1
CDR3 length: 14
CDR3 DNA: TGCGCCAGCAGCTTGGGGACTAGCGGGATTGAGCAGTTCTTC
CDR3 protein: CASSLGTSGIEQFF

V gene: TRBV5-1
clone size: many
D gene: TRBD2
J gene: TRBJ2-5
CDR3 length: 15
CDR3 DNA: TGCGCCAGCAGCTGGAGACTAGCGGGAGAAGAGACCCAGTACTTC
CDR3 protein: CASSWRLAGEETQYF

V gene: TRBV30
clone size: NA
D gene: NA
J gene: TRBJ1-3
CDR3 length: 17
CDR3 DNA: TGTGCCTGGAGTCCAAGACTGGACAGCTACTCTGGAAACACCATATATTTT
CDR3 protein: CAWSPRLDSYSGNTIYF

V gene: TRBV5-1
clone size: few
D gene: TRBD1
J gene: TRBJ2-1
CDR3 length: 14
CDR3 DNA: TGCGCCAGCAGCTCCGGGACAGAATACAATGAGCAGTTCTTC
CDR3 protein: CASSSGTEYNEQFF

V gene: TRBV5-1
clone size: few
D gene: NA
J gene: TRBJ1-1
CDR3 length: 14
CDR3 DNA: TGCGCCAGCAGCTTGGATTGGGGTAACACTGAAGCTTTCTTT
CDR3 protein: CASSLDWGNTEAFF

V gene: TRBV6-1
clone size: NA
D gene: NA
J gene: TRBJ2-1
CDR3 length: 14
CDR3 DNA: TGTGCCAGCAGTGAAGTGAGCGGGTACAATGAGCAGTTCTTC
CDR3 protein: CASSEVSGYNEQFF

V gene: TRBV19
clone size: NA
D gene: TRBD1
J gene: TRBJ1-5
CDR3 length: 15
CDR3 DNA: TGTGCCAGTAGTGCCGGGACAGGGGCCAATCAGCCCCAGCATTTT
CDR3 protein: CASSAGTGANQPQHF

V gene: TRBV5-1
clone size: few
D gene: TRBD1
J gene: TRBJ2-3
CDR3 length: 15
CDR3 DNA: TGCGCCAGCAGCTTGGAGGGACAGGGGGCAGATACGCAGTATTTT
CDR3 protein: CASSLEGQGADTQYF

V gene: TRBV5-6
clone size: NA
D gene: NA
J gene: TRBJ1-1
CDR3 length: 16
CDR3 DNA: TGTGCCAGCAGCTTTTTAGGTGGACTGAGTGAAGGTTCGGCTTTCTTT
CDR3 protein: CASSFLGGLSEGSAFF

V gene: TRBV5-6
clone size: NA
D gene: TRBD1
J gene: TRBJ2-7
CDR3 length: 16
CDR3 DNA: TGTGCCAGCCTAGCTGGGCGGGACAGGGGGCTGAACGAGCAGTACTTC
CDR3 protein: CASLAGRDRGLNEQYF

V gene: TRBV5-1
clone size: few
D gene: TRBD2
J gene: TRBJ2-2
CDR3 length: 17
CDR3 DNA: TGCGCCAGCAGCTGGACTAGCGGGAGCCCCTACACCGGGGAGCTGTTTTTT
CDR3 protein: CASSWTSGSPYTGELFF

V gene: TRBV25-1
clone size: few
D gene: NA
J gene: TRBJ2-4
CDR3 length: 12
CDR3 DNA: TGTGCCAGCACTGGTTTCCCAAACATTCAGTACTTC
CDR3 protein: CASTGFPNIQYF

V gene: TRBV10-1
clone size: NA
D gene: NA
J gene: TRBJ1-3
CDR3 length: 14
CDR3 DNA: TGCGCCAGCAGTGAGGAACCCTCTGGAAACACCATATATTTT
CDR3 protein: CASSEEPSGNTIYF

V gene: TRBV7-9
clone size: NA
D gene: NA
J gene: TRBJ2-7
CDR3 length: 13
CDR3 DNA: TGTGCCAGCAGCTTCCAACAGGCCTACGAGCAGTACTTC
CDR3 protein: CASSFQQAYEQYF

V gene: TRBV11-2
clone size: NA
D gene: TRBD1
J gene: TRBJ2-7
CDR3 length: 14
CDR3 DNA: TGTGCCAGCAGCTTGGGGCTGACAGGGGGAGAGCAGTACTTC
CDR3 protein: CASSLGLTGGEQYF

V gene: TRBV4-1
clone size: NA
D gene: NA
J gene: TRBJ2-2
CDR3 length: 15
CDR3 DNA: TGCGCCAGCAGCCAATCGTCCAGGGGCACCGGGGAGCTGTTTTTT
CDR3 protein: CASSQSSRGTGELFF

V gene: TRBV27
clone size: NA
D gene: NA
J gene: TRBJ1-5
CDR3 length: 14
CDR3 DNA: TGTGCCAGCAGGCTGGGGCAGGGCAATCAGCCCCAGCATTTT
CDR3 protein: CASRLGQGNQPQHF

V gene: TRBV28
clone size: NA
D gene: NA
J gene: TRBJ1-2
CDR3 length: 11
CDR3 DNA: TGTGCCAGCGGTACAGACTATGGCTACACCTTC
CDR3 protein: CASGTDYGYTF

V gene: TRBV2
clone size: NA
D gene: NA
J gene: TRBJ1-2
CDR3 length: 16
CDR3 DNA: TGTGCCAGCAGTGAGCGGTGGGTTGGGGAAGGGCGTGGCTACACCTTC
CDR3 protein: CASSERWVGEGRGYTF

V gene: TRBV2
clone size: NA
D gene: TRBD1
J gene: TRBJ1-5
CDR3 length: 13
CDR3 DNA: TGTGCCAGCATTGACAGGGCGAATCAGCCCCAGCATTTT
CDR3 protein: CASIDRANQPQHF

V gene: TRBV7-2
clone size: few
D gene: NA
J gene: TRBJ1-5
CDR3 length: 13
CDR3 DNA: TGTGCCAGCAGCTATCTAGGCAATCAGCCCCAGCATTTT
CDR3 protein: CASSYLGNQPQHF

V gene: TRBV2
clone size: NA
D gene: NA
J gene: TRBJ1-1
CDR3 length: 14
CDR3 DNA: TGTGCCAGCAGCCAGACAGGAGCGAACACTGAAGCTTTCTTT
CDR3 protein: CASSQTGANTEAFF

V gene: TRBV27
clone size: few
D gene: NA
J gene: TRBJ2-3
CDR3 length: 14
CDR3 DNA: TGTGCCAGCAGGGACGGCCCGAGCACAGATACGCAGTATTTT
CDR3 protein: CASRDGPSTDTQYF

V gene: TRBV27
clone size: many
D gene: NA
J gene: TRBJ2-1
CDR3 length: 15
CDR3 DNA: TGTGCCAGCAGTTTAGCAGCGTTTGCCTACAATGAGCAGTTCTTC
CDR3 protein: CASSLAAFAYNEQFF

V gene: TRBV5-1
clone size: NA
D gene: TRBD2
J gene: TRBJ2-3
CDR3 length: 16
CDR3 DNA: TGCGCCAGCAGCTCCACAAGCGGGAGGTTTACAGATACGCAGTATTTT
CDR3 protein: CASSSTSGRFTDTQYF

V gene: TRBV5-4
clone size: NA
D gene: NA
J gene: TRBJ2-7
CDR3 length: 13
CDR3 DNA: TGTGCCAGCAGCCCGGACAGCGCTCGGGAGCAGTACTTC
CDR3 protein: CASSPDSAREQYF

V gene: TRBV27
clone size: NA
D gene: NA
J gene: TRBJ1-5
CDR3 length: 14
CDR3 DNA: TGTGCCAGCAGTCCCCCCGGGGGGCGTCAGCCCCAGCATTTT
CDR3 protein: CASSPPGGRQPQHF

V gene: TRBV5-1
clone size: NA
D gene: NA
J gene: TRBJ2-1
CDR3 length: 15
CDR3 DNA: TGCGCCAGCAGCTTGGCTTCGTCGGAGTACAATGAGCAGTTCTTC
CDR3 protein: CASSLASSEYNEQFF